Below, 23 T cell receptor beta chains from the same sample are listed, as sequenced in a study of blood T cell repertoires in COVID-19 (dated by TCRdb to 2019 to 2021). The method behind the library was the immunoSEQ multiplex PCR assay. The source is immuneACCESS, and TCRdb retained only in-frame sequences with V and J called. Part of the clones is not carried over; for the studies checked, unresolved V genes explain less than half of this, and the remainder is unexplained. Present in this sample are approximately 70,000 clones, approximately 89% of which were seen just once. Of the sample, about a third falls within the top ten clones. The sequenced material came from peripheral blood. Source of these receptors: a woman over 75 with active or convalescent COVID-19.

CDR3 sequence: CATSGASSSYNEQFF. CDR3 sequence (DNA): TGTGCCACCAGCGGGGCATCGAGCTCCTACAATGAGCAGTTCTTC. J is TRBJ2-1 and V is TRBV15; D possibly corresponds to TRBD1 (5 bases). Trimming pared 5 bases from V and 0 bases from J, leaving 11 bases between. The CDR3 is 15 amino acids. The germline gives CDR1 LNHNV, CDR2 YYDKDF (reference sequence). Full variable domain (outside the CDR3, taken from reference TRBV15 and TRBJ2-1): DAMVIQNPRYQVTQFGKPVTLSCSQTLNHNVMYWYQQKSSQAPKLLFHYYDKDFNNEADTPDNFQSRRPNTSFCFLDIRSPGLGDTAMYLCATSGASSSYNEQFFGPGTRLTVL.

The sample holds a few counts of this clone. The gene calls are TRBV4-3 and TRBJ2-5, with a possible D match to TRBD2 (5 bases). Trimming took 1 base from V and 5 from J, leaving 17 bases between them. Germline V lookup: CDR1 LGHNA, CDR2 YSLEER. CDR3 length equals 16 residues. CDR3 coding DNA: TGCGCCAGCAGCCAAGGCGGAGCGGACCCGGGGGAGACCCAGTACTTC. Residues: CASSQGGADPGETQYF.

In nucleotides, the CDR3 is TGTGCCAGCAGTTTACGGGGTAATTCACCCCTCCACTTT. Translating gives CASSLRGNSPLHF. The rearrangement joins TRBV27 to TRBJ1-6; D is ambiguous. The CDR3 has 13 residues. The germline V and J ends were trimmed by 2 bases and 6 bases, with 5 bases remaining between them. In germline, CDR1 is MNHEY, CDR2 SMNVEV (reference sequence).

The CDR3 sequence is CASNQQGGYTEAFF. As DNA, the CDR3 is TGTGCCAGCAATCAACAGGGCGGGTACACTGAAGCTTTCTTT. The V call is TRBV6-5, the J call TRBJ1-1; tentatively, D is TRBD1 (6 bases). Between the trimmed V and J ends, which lost 7 bases and 3 bases, there was a span of 15 bases. CDR3 length: 14 amino acids. The V gene's germline CDR1 is MNHEY and CDR2 SVGAGI.

The J gene is TRBJ2-3, the V gene TRBV5-1, with D perhaps matching TRBD1 (5 bases). Trimming took off 2 bases at V and 2 bases at J, with 15 bases between the two ends. Germline V gene sequence: CDR1 SGHRS, CDR2 YFSETQ. The CDR3 contains 16 residues. This chain's CDR3 is CASSFLTGISTDTQYF. The CDR3 DNA follows: TGCGCCAGCAGCTTTTTAACAGGCATATCCACAGATACGCAGTATTTT.

The V gene is TRBV9, the J gene TRBJ1-2; TRBD1 agrees at 9 bases. The CDR3 is made up of 15 amino acids. V lost 3 bases and J lost 2; bases outside the gene matches: 5. CDR1 is SGDLS, CDR2 YYNGEE, per germline. DNA of the CDR3: TGTGCCAGCAGCGGATGGACAGGGGAGAACTATGGCTACACCTTC. Protein sequence: CASSGWTGENYGYTF.

The J gene is TRBJ1-2, the V gene TRBV7-2; 10 bases match TRBD1. The CDR3 is 15 residues long. The V gene's germline CDR1 is SGHTA and CDR2 FQGNSA. V dropped 4 bases and J dropped 7; count of bases not matched to a gene: 9. The CDR3 spells CASSSVRQGAGGYTF. The DNA for the CDR3 is TGTGCCAGCAGCTCTGTGAGACAGGGGGCGGGTGGCTACACCTTC.

V gene TRBV19 combines with J gene TRBJ1-2; D gene uncertain. The CDR3 consists of 13 residues. Germline assignment: CDR1 LNHDA and CDR2 SQIVND (reference sequence). V lost 3 bases, J lost 5 bases, and 10 bases lay in between. In DNA, the CDR3 is TGTGCCAGTAGTATCGGCCGGGAATATGGCTACACCTTC. Encoded protein: CASSIGREYGYTF. Supplemented by reference TRBV19 and TRBJ1-2, the full variable domain reads DGGITQSPKYLFRKEGQNVTLSCEQNLNHDAMYWYRQDPGQGLRLIYYSQIVNDFQKGDIAEGYSVSREKKESFPLTVTSAQKNPTAFYLCASSIGREYGYTFGSGTRLTVV.

This chain uses TRBV29-1 with TRBJ1-2; possibly TRBD1 for D (6 bases). With 7 bases removed from V and 7 bases from J, the gap between germline ends came to 22 bases. The length of the CDR3 is 14 residues. Germline V gives CDR1 SQVTM, CDR2 ANQGSEA. As DNA, the CDR3 is TGCAGCGCCGACCAGGCGGGAGGGGGTGGTGGCTACACCTTC. It codes for CSADQAGGGGGYTF. Full variable domain (missing parts from reference TRBV29-1 and TRBJ1-2): SAVISQKPSRDICQRGTSLTIQCQVDSQVTMMFWYRQQPGQSLTLIATANQGSEATYESGFVIDKFPISRPNLTFSTLTVSNMSPEDSSIYLCSADQAGGGGGYTFGSGTRLTVV.

The chain has TRBV18 and TRBJ2-7; 8 bases line up with TRBD2. The germline V gene has CDR1 KGHSH and CDR2 LQKENI. There are 18 residues in the CDR3. V lost 6 bases to trimming and J lost 1 base; unmatched junction nucleotides: 17. CDR3 DNA sequence: TGTGCCAGCTCTCCCCGGGGGGGGAGCAATTTTGGATCCTACGAGCAGTACTTC. Residues: CASSPRGGSNFGSYEQYF.

The V and J genes are TRBV20-1 and TRBJ1-2; no clear D. CDR3 length: 9 amino acids. V was cut by 6 bases and J by 8 bases, with 7 bases left in between. In germline, CDR1 is DFQATT, CDR2 SNEGSKA (reference sequence). The CDR3 region has the DNA TGCAGTGCCCTTCAGGGCTACACCTTC. As protein: CSALQGYTF.

V usage is TRBV11-3 and J usage is TRBJ2-2; 7 nucleotides align to TRBD1. The CDR3 extends over 16 amino acids. Germline trimming cut 5 bases from V and 0 bases from J; bases unmatched to any gene: 6. The V gene's germline CDR1 is SGHNT and CDR2 YENEEA. CDR3 nucleotides: TGTGCCAGCAGCCGGAGACAGGGAACGAACACCGGGGAGCTGTTTTTT. Translated: CASSRRQGTNTGELFF.

The chain employs TRBV27 and TRBJ2-1, with 7 bases that match TRBD2. Germline V lookup: CDR1 MNHEY, CDR2 SMNVEV (reference sequence). This CDR3 comprises 14 residues. Trimming at V came to 2 bases and at J to 9 bases, leaving 7 bases not matched to a gene. The CDR3 is CASSLTSASGEQFF. The CDR3 region has the DNA TGTGCCAGCAGTTTAACTAGCGCGTCGGGTGAGCAGTTCTTC.

The chain is built from TRBV27 and TRBJ2-3, with TRBD1 matching 9 bases. V was pared by 4 bases and J by 2 bases, with 1 base of the junction left unmatched. The length of the CDR3 is 14 residues. The germline CDR1 and CDR2 sequences are MNHEY and SMNVEV (reference sequence). DNA for the CDR3: TGTGCCAGCAGTTGGACAGGGGACACAGATACGCAGTATTTT. Translating it yields CASSWTGDTDTQYF.

The chain combines TRBV6-5 with TRBJ2-3; TRBD2 matches 10 bases. CDR3 length: 14 amino acids. V lost 5 bases and J lost 1; bases outside the gene matches: 0. Per germline, CDR1 MNHEY and CDR2 SVGAGI. The CDR3 nucleotides are TGTGCCAGCAGTCTAGCGGGGGGCACAGATACGCAGTATTTT. Translation: CASSLAGGTDTQYF.

This clone was found a few times. The chain carries TRBV6-4 and TRBJ1-5; D is undetermined. The germline CDR1 and CDR2 sequences are MRHNA and SNTAGT. V shed 6 bases and J shed 6 bases, with 15 bases lying between them. This CDR3 has 14 residues. The CDR3 DNA follows: TGTGCCAGCAGCCCCGTGGCGGGGTCTCAGCCCCAGCATTTT. Its protein is CASSPVAGSQPQHF.

This clone was detected a few times. The V and J genes are TRBV7-2 and TRBJ1-2; 7 nucleotides line up with TRBD1. The CDR3 has 13 residues. In germline, CDR1 is SGHTA, CDR2 FQGNSA. V trimming: 1 base; J trimming: 8 bases; junction bases outside the gene matches: 4. DNA of the CDR3: TGTGCCAGCAGCTTAGGGGACAGAGGGGGCTACACCTTC. Protein: CASSLGDRGGYTF.

The chain recombines TRBV5-6 with TRBJ1-5; D is unclear. Trimming removed 0 bases at V and 5 bases at J, with 9 bases between. This CDR3 has 14 amino acids. Per the germline V gene, CDR1 is SGHDT and CDR2 is YYEEEE. CDR3 residues: CASSLGAFDQPQHF. The CDR3 bases are TGTGCCAGCAGCTTGGGAGCATTTGATCAGCCCCAGCATTTT.

The J gene is TRBJ2-7, the V gene TRBV7-8; D might be TRBD1 (6 bases). This CDR3 comprises 13 residues. V was trimmed by 2 bases and J by 5 bases, leaving 10 bases between them. Germline values: CDR1 SGHVS, CDR2 FQNEAQ. The CDR3 DNA is TGTGCCAGCAGCTTAAACAGGGCGCACGAGCAGTACTTC. Translation: CASSLNRAHEQYF.

The V gene is TRBV7-2, the J gene TRBJ1-2, with D possibly TRBD1 on 6 matching bases. CDR3 size: 15 residues. CDR1 is SGHTA, CDR2 FQGNSA, per germline. Trimming removed 1 base at V and 0 bases at J, with 9 bases between. CDR3 coding DNA: TGTGCCAGCAGCTTAGTTCAGGGGTCTAACTATGGCTACACCTTC. Translating it yields CASSLVQGSNYGYTF. Filled out from reference TRBV7-2 and TRBJ1-2, the complete variable domain reads GAGVSQSPSNKVTEKGKDVELRCDPISGHTALYWYRQSLGQGLEFLIYFQGNSAPDKSGLPSDRFSAERTGGSVSTLTIQRTQQEDSAVYLCASSLVQGSNYGYTFGSGTRLTVV.

The chain recombines TRBV10-1 with TRBJ2-2; D is possibly TRBD2 (5 bases). V dropped 4 bases and J dropped 6 bases, with 6 bases sitting between them. The germline CDR1 and CDR2 sequences are WNHNN and SYGVQD (reference sequence). The CDR3 runs to 12 residues. In DNA, the CDR3 is TGCGCCAGCAGTGTCGGGGCCGGGGAGCTGTTTTTT. Protein product: CASSVGAGELFF.

The chain joins TRBV6-6 to TRBJ2-1; 8 bases line up with TRBD2. V was pared by 7 bases and J by 5 bases, with 13 bases of the junction left unmatched. Germline assignment: CDR1 MNHNY and CDR2 SVGAGI (reference sequence). The CDR3 is made up of 16 amino acids. The CDR3 region has the DNA TGTGCCAGCACCCCAGGACTAGCCCATATTAACAATGAGCAGTTCTTC. Translated, it gives CASTPGLAHINNEQFF.

This chain uses TRBV3-1 (or the pseudogene TRBV3-2) with TRBJ2-1; 9 bases are a match to TRBD2. Germline CDR1 is LGHDT and CDR2 is YNNKEL (reference sequence). Trimming at V came to 4 bases and at J to 4 bases, leaving 5 bases not matched to a gene. The CDR3 length is 15 residues. The CDR3 reads CASSLERGAYNEQFF. The CDR3 DNA reads TGTGCCAGCAGCCTAGAGCGGGGGGCTTACAATGAGCAGTTCTTC.